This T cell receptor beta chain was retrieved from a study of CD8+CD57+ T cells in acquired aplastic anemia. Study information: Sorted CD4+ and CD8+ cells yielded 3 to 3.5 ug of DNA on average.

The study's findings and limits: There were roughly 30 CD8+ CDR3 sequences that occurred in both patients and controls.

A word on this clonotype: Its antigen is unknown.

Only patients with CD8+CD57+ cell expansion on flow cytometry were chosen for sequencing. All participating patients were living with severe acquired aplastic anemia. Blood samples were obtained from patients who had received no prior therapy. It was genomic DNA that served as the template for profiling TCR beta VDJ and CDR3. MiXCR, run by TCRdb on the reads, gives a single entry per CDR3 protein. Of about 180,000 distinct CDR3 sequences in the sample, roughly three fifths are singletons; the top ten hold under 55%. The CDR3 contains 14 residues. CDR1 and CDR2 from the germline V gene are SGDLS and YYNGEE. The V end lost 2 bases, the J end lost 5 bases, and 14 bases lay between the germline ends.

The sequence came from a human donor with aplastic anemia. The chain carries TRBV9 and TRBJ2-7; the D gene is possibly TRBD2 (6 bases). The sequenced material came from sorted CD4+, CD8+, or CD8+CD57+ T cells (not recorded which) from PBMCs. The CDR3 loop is CASSVGDSAHEQYF. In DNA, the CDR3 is TGTGCCAGCAGCGTTGGGGACTCGGCCCACGAGCAGTACTTC.